This passage covers 18 T cell receptor beta chains from one sample sequenced in a study of blood T cell repertoires in COVID-19. Here immunoSEQ multiplex PCR was the method, and the copy in TCRdb shows in-frame clones only, minus some. This table has tens of thousands of clones, roughly nine tenths appearing once. The sample comprised peripheral blood. Receptor source: a woman aged 45-59 years in a cohort sampled during active COVID-19.

This CDR3 reads CASSPGTSGRGTGELFF. For the CDR3, the DNA is TGTGCCAGCAGCCCCGGGACTAGCGGGAGAGGAACCGGGGAGCTGTTTTTT. This chain uses TRBV7-9 with TRBJ2-2, with TRBD2 matching 14 bases. The J segment lost 5 bases and the V segment lost 5 bases, leaving 7 bases of the junction unmatched. In germline, CDR1 is SEHNR, CDR2 FQNEAQ (reference sequence). The CDR3 contains 17 residues.

The chain carries TRBV2 and TRBJ1-4, with 7 nucleotides matching TRBD1. The CDR3 has 15 amino acids. V shed 2 bases and J 2 bases; nucleotides not matched to a gene: 2. Per the germline V gene, CDR1 is SNHLY and CDR2 is FYNNEI. The CDR3 region is CASSERGQTNEKLFF. DNA of the CDR3: TGTGCCAGCAGTGAAAGGGGGCAGACTAATGAAAAACTGTTTTTT.

V is TRBV15 and J is TRBJ1-2; D is uncertain. Per germline, CDR1 LNHNV and CDR2 YYDKDF (reference sequence). The CDR3 contains 13 residues. The V end was cut by 5 bases, the J end by 3 bases, with 10 bases between. This chain's CDR3 is CATSPELHYGYTF. The CDR3 nucleotides read TGTGCCACCAGCCCGGAGCTACACTATGGCTACACCTTC.

J is TRBJ1-5 and V is TRBV11-3; D possibly corresponds to TRBD1 (6 bases). The length of the CDR3 is 15 residues. V lost 10 bases, J lost 3 bases, and 19 bases lay in between. Germline CDR1 is SGHNT and CDR2 is YENEEA. The CDR3 nucleotides are TGTGCCACTCGGAATTCAGGGGTACCCAATCAGCCCCAGCATTTT. It encodes CATRNSGVPNQPQHF.

The chain has TRBV6-5 and TRBJ1-1, with D tentatively TRBD1 (6 bases). Trimming shortened V by 4 bases and J by 7 bases, and 13 bases separated the two germline ends. There are 13 residues in the CDR3. In germline, CDR1 is MNHEY, CDR2 SVGAGI. For the CDR3, the DNA is TGTGCCAGCAGTTTAGGGACACCTCATGAAGCTTTCTTT. It encodes CASSLGTPHEAFF.

J is TRBJ1-2 and V is TRBV10-3, with 8 bases aligning to TRBD1. Germline V gene data show CDR1 as ENHRY and CDR2 as SYGVKD. V shed 6 bases, J shed 6 bases, and the junction held 6 bases outside the gene matches. The CDR3 loop spans 13 amino acids. CDR3 residues: CAIRDRDSNGYTF. The CDR3 DNA follows: TGTGCCATCAGGGACAGGGATTCGAATGGCTACACCTTC.

This rearrangement joins TRBV5-1 to TRBJ1-6; D ambiguous. CDR3 length: 16 residues. V was pared by 0 bases and J by 6 bases, with 13 bases between. Germline assignment: CDR1 SGHRS and CDR2 YFSETQ. The CDR3 loop reads CASSLDLVRFNSPLHF. In nucleotides, the CDR3 is TGCGCCAGCAGCTTGGATCTCGTGCGGTTTAATTCACCCCTCCACTTT.

This sequence joins TRBV7-3 and TRBJ2-1, with D maybe TRBD2 (5 bases). The V gene lost 0 bases and the J gene lost 12 bases, with 12 bases spanning the gap. This CDR3 spans 13 amino acids. CDR1 is SGHTA and CDR2 is FQGTGA in the germline V gene. This CDR3 reads CASSLTSGSGQFF. The CDR3 DNA sequence: TGTGCCAGCAGCTTAACTTCGGGATCGGGGCAGTTCTTC.

The gene calls are TRBV29-1 and TRBJ2-3; D gene ambiguous. This CDR3 is 12 amino acids long. Between the trimmed V and J ends, which lost 2 bases and 2 bases, there was a span of 5 bases. Germline lookup yields CDR1 SQVTM and CDR2 ANQGSEA. The CDR3 DNA reads TGCAGCGTTGAACAGTCCACAGATACGCAGTATTTT. It translates to CSVEQSTDTQYF.

The chain employs TRBV6-5 and TRBJ1-6, with D possibly matching TRBD1 (6 bases). Germline loops: CDR1 MNHEY, CDR2 SVGAGI. The CDR3 runs 14 residues. The V end was cut by 4 bases, the J end by 3 bases, with 7 bases between. Written as DNA, the CDR3 is TGTGCCAGCAGTTGGACAGACTATAATTCACCCCTCCACTTT. It encodes CASSWTDYNSPLHF.

This chain joins TRBV5-1 and TRBJ1-1; D uncertain. The V gene lost 0 bases and the J gene lost 1 base, with 7 bases spanning the gap. This CDR3 is 14 amino acids long. Per germline, CDR1 SGHRS and CDR2 YFSETQ. CDR3 loop: CASSLDSGNTEAFF. CDR3 nucleotide sequence: TGCGCCAGCAGCTTGGACAGTGGGAACACTGAAGCTTTCTTT.

V usage is TRBV5-4 and J usage is TRBJ2-1, with D unclear. This CDR3 comprises 13 residues. The germline gives CDR1 SGHNT, CDR2 YYREEE (reference sequence). V was pared by 1 base and J by 3 bases, with 5 bases between. The DNA for the CDR3 is TGTGCCAGCAGCTTGCATAGCTACAATGAGCAGTTCTTC. The encoded protein is CASSLHSYNEQFF.

This chain uses TRBV27 with TRBJ1-6, with 9 bases matching TRBD1. Germline V gene sequence: CDR1 MNHEY, CDR2 SMNVEV (reference sequence). Trimming cost V 2 bases and J 7 bases; bases outside gene matches: 3. The CDR3 consists of 15 residues. The CDR3 DNA reads TGTGCCAGCAGTTTAGGGACAGGGATAAATTCACCCCTCCACTTT. Translating it yields CASSLGTGINSPLHF.

The table lists this clone with a few counts. The chain carries TRBV29-1 and TRBJ1-2; D might be TRBD1 (5 bases). The CDR3 consists of 12 residues. Per the germline V gene, CDR1 is SQVTM and CDR2 is ANQGSEA. Trimming took off 3 bases at V and 8 bases at J, with 13 bases between the two ends. CDR3 protein: CSVDLAGRGYTF. The CDR3 DNA is TGCAGCGTTGACCTGGCAGGGCGAGGCTACACCTTC. Using reference TRBV29-1 and TRBJ1-2 for the parts outside the CDR3, the full variable domain is SAVISQKPSRDICQRGTSLTIQCQVDSQVTMMFWYRQQPGQSLTLIATANQGSEATYESGFVIDKFPISRPNLTFSTLTVSNMSPEDSSIYLCSVDLAGRGYTFGSGTRLTVV.

The chain combines TRBV13 with TRBJ2-7, with 8 bases identical to TRBD2. Germline lookup yields CDR1 PRHDT and CDR2 FYEKMQ (reference sequence). This CDR3 is 16 amino acids long. V lost 4 bases to trimming and J lost 4 bases; unmatched junction nucleotides: 12. CDR3 sequence (DNA): TGTGCCAGCAGCTCATTCTTTGCGGGGGGACGTTACGAGCAGTACTTC. This translates into CASSSFFAGGRYEQYF.

This sequence joins TRBV5-1 and TRBJ2-1; 7 positions match TRBD2. Trimming cost V 4 bases and J 5 bases; bases outside gene matches: 6. Germline CDR1 SGHRS, CDR2 YFSETQ. This CDR3 contains 14 residues. The CDR3, as DNA: TGCGCCAGCAGCCAAGGGGACTACAACAATGAGCAGTTCTTC. As protein: CASSQGDYNNEQFF.

This chain connects TRBV9 to TRBJ1-3; D is possibly TRBD1 (6 bases). Between the trimmed V and J ends, which lost 0 bases and 6 bases, there was a span of 7 bases. Per the germline V gene, CDR1 is SGDLS and CDR2 is YYNGEE. The CDR3 runs to 13 residues. CDR3 nucleotides: TGTGCCAGCAGCGTAGAGGGGGTAAACACCATATATTTT. Translating it yields CASSVEGVNTIYF.

J is TRBJ2-2 and V is TRBV9; TRBD1 is a possible D gene (6 bases). V was clipped by 0 bases and J by 4 bases, with 10 bases between them. CDR3 length: 15 residues. Per germline, CDR1 SGDLS and CDR2 YYNGEE. CDR3 amino acids: CASSVVGAATGELFF. The CDR3 DNA reads TGTGCCAGCAGCGTAGTGGGGGCTGCCACCGGGGAGCTGTTTTTT.